This paragraph reports one T cell receptor beta chain. This receptor's antigen is unknown. The sample holds no much larger clone one base away, and base qualities are not on file. TCRbeta CDR3 regions were sequenced with the immunoSEQ Assay. After extraction, genomic DNA underwent amplification by bias-controlled multiplex PCR, followed by high-throughput sequencing. In the source study's methods: To quantify the absolute abundance of every unique TCRbeta CDR3 region, sequences were collapsed and filtered. Usable DNA was measured by amplifying reference genes present in all nucleated cells, and TCRbeta template counts were normalized to that usable DNA to estimate T cell fraction. Repertoire TCRs were annotated as SARS-CoV-2-specific by exact matching of V gene, CDR3 amino acid sequence and J gene to a known reactive TCR set. The reference SARS-CoV-2 TCR set was derived from MIRA and filtered for enrichment in COVID-19-positive ImmuneCODE repertoires, a step that removed public or cross-reactive TCRs. Drawing on the MIRA antigens, annotated TCRs were analysed further at the level of specific ORF or position within ORF. Depth was the summed frequency of annotated unique rearrangements, while breadth was defined as annotated unique rearrangements over total unique productive rearrangements. Group comparisons of TCR breadth used two-sided Wilcoxon rank-sum tests. Sourced from immuneACCESS, this table was stored by TCRdb with only in-frame sequences that have V and J called. A share of the clones is absent; for the studies checked, an unresolved V gene accounts for under half, and the remainder has no known explanation. V, J and clone size are those of that table, while D and trimming were read from the DNA. The sample has about 250,000 clones on record, more than 70% of them singletons. The ten most abundant clones make up 3% to 4% of the sample.

This sample is drawn from a study of Ad26.COV2.S vaccination and SARS-CoV-2 variants (dated by TCRdb to 2020 to 2022). General notes on the study: Donors in the vaccine arm were drawn from COV1001, a multicentre, randomized, double-blind, placebo-controlled phase I-IIa trial testing Ad26.COV2.S in healthy adults. Ad26.COV2.S was given intramuscularly at 5x10^10 or 1x10^11 viral particles, as a single shot or as two shots 56 days apart. TCRbeta repertoire sequencing served as the tool for gauging how specific and how broad the SARS-CoV-2-reactive T cell receptors were following Ad26.COV2.S vaccination. The TCR-sequenced set comprised approximately 32 samples: 19 Ad26.COV2.S vaccine recipients, 5 placebo recipients and 8 SARS-CoV-2 convalescent individuals. Trial participants were randomized into five groups of five, in which low-dose or high-dose Ad26.COV2.S was given once or twice, or placebo was given on both occasions. Investigators did not know the trial group allocation while performing experiments and assessing outcomes. Broader findings and caveats from the paper: The study lacked the statistical power to compare responses across vaccine doses or regimens. Compared with placebo recipients, Ad26.COV2.S recipients showed higher spike-specific TCR breadth (P = 0.0014). Vaccine and placebo recipients had comparable non-spike TCR breadth, which fits with the vaccine containing only spike. Substantial breadth of spike-specific CD8+ and CD4+ T cell responses was reported after vaccination. According to the authors, total T cell responses may have been underestimated by the TCR breadth and depth analyses.

V is pruned by 2 bases and J by 0 bases, leaving 1 base of the junction without a gene match. The germline V gene (reference sequence) yields GTSNPN for CDR1 and SVGIG for CDR2. The CDR3 has 15 amino acids, counting the end cysteine and phenylalanine. Just the 45-base CDR3 DNA is kept, in frame starting at base 1. The treatment or condition label for this specimen denotes: about 20 received Ad26.COV2.S at low or high dose, single or two shots; 5 received placebo; per-sample allocation not given. For vaccine and placebo recipients, repertoires were sequenced using samples collected on day 63 after the first injection. Between 29 July and 7 August 2020, Cohort 1b enrolled about two dozen adults aged 18-55 years at one site in Boston, USA. Ad26.COV2.S was a replication-incompetent adenovirus type 26 vector that expressed a prefusion-stabilized SARS-CoV-2 spike protein derived from the original Wuhan strain.

The chain is encoded by TRBV30 joined to TRBJ1-6, with 7 central nucleotides matching TRBD1. The TCR sequence derives from a person aged 18-65 years who received the Ad26.COV2.S COVID-19 vaccine or a placebo. The input for sequencing was peripheral blood, taken in a trial of Ad26.COV2.S vaccine versus placebo. This receptor has the CDR3 CAWSSGGSYNSPLHF. The nucleotide sequence is TGTGCCTGGAGTTCAGGGGGCTCCTATAATTCACCCCTCCACTTT.